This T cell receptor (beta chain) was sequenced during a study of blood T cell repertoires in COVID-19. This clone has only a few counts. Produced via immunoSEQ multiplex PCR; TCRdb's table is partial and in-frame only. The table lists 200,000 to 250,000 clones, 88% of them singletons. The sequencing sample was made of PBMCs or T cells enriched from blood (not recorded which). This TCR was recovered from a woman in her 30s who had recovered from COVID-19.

This CDR3 is CASSLDYLARGQGGYTF. The DNA of the CDR3 is TGTGCCAGCAGCTTAGATTATTTGGCCAGGGGGCAGGGTGGCTACACCTTC. This chain uses TRBV11-2 with TRBJ1-2, with 8 positions matching TRBD1. The CDR3 covers 17 residues. In germline, CDR1 is SGHAT, CDR2 FQNNGV. The junction had 13 bases not matched to a gene; V was cut back by 0 bases and J by 7 bases.